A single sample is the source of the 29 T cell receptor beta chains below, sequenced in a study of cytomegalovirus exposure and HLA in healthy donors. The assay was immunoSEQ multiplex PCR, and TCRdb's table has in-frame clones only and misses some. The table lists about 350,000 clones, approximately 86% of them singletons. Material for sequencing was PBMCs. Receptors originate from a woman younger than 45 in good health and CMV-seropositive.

CDR3 loop: CASSEVRSSYNEQFF. As DNA, the CDR3 is TGTGCCAGCAGTGAAGTACGGAGCTCCTACAATGAGCAGTTCTTC. V is TRBV25-1 and J is TRBJ2-1; D gene uncertain. The germline CDR1 and CDR2 sequences are MGHDK and SYGVNS. The V end was cut by 2 bases, the J end by 0 bases, with 8 bases between. The length of the CDR3 is 15 residues.

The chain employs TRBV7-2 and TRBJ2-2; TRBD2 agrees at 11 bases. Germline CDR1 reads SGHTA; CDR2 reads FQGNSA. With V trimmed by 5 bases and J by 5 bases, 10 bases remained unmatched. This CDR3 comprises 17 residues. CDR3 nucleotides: TGTGCCAGCAGCACATACCCGGGACTAGCGGTAACCGGGGAGCTGTTTTTT. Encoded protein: CASSTYPGLAVTGELFF.

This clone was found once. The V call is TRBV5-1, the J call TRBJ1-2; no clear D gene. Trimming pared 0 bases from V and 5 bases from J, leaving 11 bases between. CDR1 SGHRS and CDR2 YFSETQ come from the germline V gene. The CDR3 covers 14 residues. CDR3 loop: CASSLAGVEYGYTF. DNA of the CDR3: TGCGCCAGCAGCTTGGCCGGGGTGGAGTATGGCTACACCTTC.

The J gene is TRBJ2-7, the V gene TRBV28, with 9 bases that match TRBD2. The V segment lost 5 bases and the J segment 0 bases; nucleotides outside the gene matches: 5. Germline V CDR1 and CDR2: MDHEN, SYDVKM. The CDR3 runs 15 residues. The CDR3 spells CASSPLAGSSYEQYF. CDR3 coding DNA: TGTGCCAGCAGTCCCCTAGCGGGAAGCTCCTACGAGCAGTACTTC.

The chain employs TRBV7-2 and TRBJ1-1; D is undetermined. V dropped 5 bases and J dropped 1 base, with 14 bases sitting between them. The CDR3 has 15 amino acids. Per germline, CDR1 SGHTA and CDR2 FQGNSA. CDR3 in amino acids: CASSPQDFSNTEAFF. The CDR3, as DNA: TGTGCCAGCAGCCCCCAGGACTTTTCGAACACTGAAGCTTTCTTT.

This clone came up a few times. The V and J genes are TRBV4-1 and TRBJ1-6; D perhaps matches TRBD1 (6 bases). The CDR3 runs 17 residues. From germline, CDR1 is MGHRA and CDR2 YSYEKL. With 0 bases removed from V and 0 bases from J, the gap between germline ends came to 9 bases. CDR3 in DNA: TGCGCCAGCAGCCAAGACAGGGGAAGCTCCTATAATTCACCCCTCCACTTT. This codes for CASSQDRGSSYNSPLHF.

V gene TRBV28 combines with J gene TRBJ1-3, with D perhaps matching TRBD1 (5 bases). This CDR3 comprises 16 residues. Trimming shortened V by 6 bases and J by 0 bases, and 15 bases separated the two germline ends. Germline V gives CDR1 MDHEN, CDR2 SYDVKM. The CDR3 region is CASRKQGTYSGNTIYF. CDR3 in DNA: TGTGCCAGCAGAAAGCAGGGTACCTACTCTGGAAACACCATATATTTT.

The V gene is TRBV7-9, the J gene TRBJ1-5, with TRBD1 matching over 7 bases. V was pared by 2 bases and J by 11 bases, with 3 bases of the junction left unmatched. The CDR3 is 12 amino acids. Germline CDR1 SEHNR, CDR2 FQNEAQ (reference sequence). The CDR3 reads CASSLLDRSQHF. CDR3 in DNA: TGTGCCAGCAGCTTACTGGACAGGTCCCAGCATTTT.

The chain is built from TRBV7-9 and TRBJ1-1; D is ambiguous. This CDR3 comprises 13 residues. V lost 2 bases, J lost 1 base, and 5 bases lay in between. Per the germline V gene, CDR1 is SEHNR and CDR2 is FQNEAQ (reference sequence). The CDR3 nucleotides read TGTGCCAGCAGCTTAATAGGGAACACTGAAGCTTTCTTT. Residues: CASSLIGNTEAFF.

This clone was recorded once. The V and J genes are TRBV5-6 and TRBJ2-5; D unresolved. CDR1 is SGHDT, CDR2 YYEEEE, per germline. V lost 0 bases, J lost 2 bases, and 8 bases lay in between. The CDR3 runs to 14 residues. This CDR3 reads CASSLASIQETQYF. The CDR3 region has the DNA TGTGCCAGCAGCTTGGCCTCGATACAAGAGACCCAGTACTTC.

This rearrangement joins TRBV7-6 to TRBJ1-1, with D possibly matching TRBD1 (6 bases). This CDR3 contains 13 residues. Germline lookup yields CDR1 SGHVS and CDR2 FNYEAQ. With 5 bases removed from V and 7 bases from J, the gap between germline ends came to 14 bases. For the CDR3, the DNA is TGTGCCAGCAGCCAGGACAGAAGCGGTGAAGCTTTCTTT. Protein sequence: CASSQDRSGEAFF.

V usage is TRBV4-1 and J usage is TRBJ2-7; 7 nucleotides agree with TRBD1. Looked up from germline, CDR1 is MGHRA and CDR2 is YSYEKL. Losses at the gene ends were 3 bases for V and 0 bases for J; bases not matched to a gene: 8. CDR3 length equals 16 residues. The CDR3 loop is CASSHVGQASSYEQYF. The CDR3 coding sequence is TGCGCCAGCAGCCACGTTGGACAGGCGTCCTCCTACGAGCAGTACTTC.

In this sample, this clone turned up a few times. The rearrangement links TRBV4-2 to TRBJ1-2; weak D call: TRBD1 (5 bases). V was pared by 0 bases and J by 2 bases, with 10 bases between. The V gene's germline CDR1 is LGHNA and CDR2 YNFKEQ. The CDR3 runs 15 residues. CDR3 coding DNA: TGTGCCAGCAGCCAAGACAGGGAGCAAAACTATGGCTACACCTTC. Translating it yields CASSQDREQNYGYTF.

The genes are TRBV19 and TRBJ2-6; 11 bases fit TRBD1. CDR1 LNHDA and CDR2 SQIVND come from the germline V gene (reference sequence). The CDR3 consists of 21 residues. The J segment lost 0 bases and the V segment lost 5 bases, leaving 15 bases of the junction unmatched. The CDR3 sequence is CASSVGRTGGITVSGANVLTF. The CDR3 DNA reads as TGTGCCAGTAGTGTCGGGAGGACAGGGGGCATTACGGTCTCTGGGGCCAACGTCCTGACTTTC. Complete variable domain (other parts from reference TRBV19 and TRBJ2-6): DGGITQSPKYLFRKEGQNVTLSCEQNLNHDAMYWYRQDPGQGLRLIYYSQIVNDFQKGDIAEGYSVSREKKESFPLTVTSAQKNPTAFYLCASSVGRTGGITVSGANVLTFGAGSRLTVL.

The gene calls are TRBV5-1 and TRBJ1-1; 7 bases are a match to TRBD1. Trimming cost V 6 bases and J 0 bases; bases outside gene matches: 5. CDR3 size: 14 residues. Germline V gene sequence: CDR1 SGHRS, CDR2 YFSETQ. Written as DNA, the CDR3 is TGCGCCAGCACCAGACAGGGCGTGAACACTGAAGCTTTCTTT. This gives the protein CASTRQGVNTEAFF.

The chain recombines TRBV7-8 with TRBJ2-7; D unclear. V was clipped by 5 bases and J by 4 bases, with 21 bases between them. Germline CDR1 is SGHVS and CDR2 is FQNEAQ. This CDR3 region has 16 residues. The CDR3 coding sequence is TGTGCCAGCAGCACGGATTTAGGAGACGGAAAATACGAGCAGTACTTC. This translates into CASSTDLGDGKYEQYF.

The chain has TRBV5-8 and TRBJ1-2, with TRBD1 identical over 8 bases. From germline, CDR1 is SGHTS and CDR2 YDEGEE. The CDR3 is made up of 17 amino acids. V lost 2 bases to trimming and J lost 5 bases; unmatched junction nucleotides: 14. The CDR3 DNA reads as TGTGCCAGCAGCTTCCACCAGGGGACAGGACTTGAGTATGGCTACACCTTC. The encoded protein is CASSFHQGTGLEYGYTF.

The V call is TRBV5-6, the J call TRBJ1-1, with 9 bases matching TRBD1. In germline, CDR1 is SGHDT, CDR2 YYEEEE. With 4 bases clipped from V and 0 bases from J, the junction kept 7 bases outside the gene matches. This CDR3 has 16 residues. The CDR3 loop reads CASSKDRGHMNTEAFF. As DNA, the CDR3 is TGTGCCAGCAGCAAGGACAGGGGACACATGAACACTGAAGCTTTCTTT. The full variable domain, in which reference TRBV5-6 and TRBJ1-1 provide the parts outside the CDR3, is DAGVTQSPTHLIKTRGQQVTLRCSPKSGHDTVSWYQQALGQGPQFIFQYYEEEERQRGNFPDRFSGHQFPNYSSELNVNALLLGDSALYLCASSKDRGHMNTEAFFGQGTRLTVV.

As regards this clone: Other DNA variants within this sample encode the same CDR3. Here the CDR3 DNA reads TGCAGTGCTAGAGATTACGAGCAGTACTTC. Translating it yields CSARDYEQYF. The chain couples TRBV20-1 to TRBJ2-7; no clear D. The germline V gene encodes CDR1 DFQATT and CDR2 SNEGSKA (reference sequence). The CDR3 length is 10 residues. Trimming shortened V by 0 bases and J by 4 bases, and 1 base separated the two germline ends.

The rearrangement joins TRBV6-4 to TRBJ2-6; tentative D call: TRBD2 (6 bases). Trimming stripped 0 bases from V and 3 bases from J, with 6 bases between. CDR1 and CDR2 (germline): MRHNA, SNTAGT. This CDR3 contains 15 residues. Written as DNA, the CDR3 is TGTGCCAGCAGTGACTCGACTAGTGGGGCCAACGTCCTGACTTTC. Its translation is CASSDSTSGANVLTF.

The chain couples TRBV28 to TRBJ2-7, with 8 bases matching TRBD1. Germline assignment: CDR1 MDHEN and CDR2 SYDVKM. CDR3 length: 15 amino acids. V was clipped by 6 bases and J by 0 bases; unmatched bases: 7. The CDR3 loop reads CASSYRDRLSYEQYF. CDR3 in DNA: TGTGCCAGCAGCTACCGGGACAGGCTCTCCTACGAGCAGTACTTC. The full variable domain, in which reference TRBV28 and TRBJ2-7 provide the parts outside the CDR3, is DVKVTQSSRYLVKRTGEKVFLECVQDMDHENMFWYRQDPGLGLRLIYFSYDVKMKEKGDIPEGYSVSREKKERFSLILESASTNQTSMYLCASSYRDRLSYEQYFGPGTRLTVT.

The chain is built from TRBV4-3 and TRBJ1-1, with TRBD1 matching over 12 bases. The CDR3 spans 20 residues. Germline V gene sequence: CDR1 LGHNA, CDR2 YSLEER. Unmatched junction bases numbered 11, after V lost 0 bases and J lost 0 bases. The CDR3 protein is CASSQDLYLGTGGMNTEAFF. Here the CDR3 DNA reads TGCGCCAGCAGCCAAGATCTTTATCTGGGGACAGGGGGCATGAACACTGAAGCTTTCTTT.

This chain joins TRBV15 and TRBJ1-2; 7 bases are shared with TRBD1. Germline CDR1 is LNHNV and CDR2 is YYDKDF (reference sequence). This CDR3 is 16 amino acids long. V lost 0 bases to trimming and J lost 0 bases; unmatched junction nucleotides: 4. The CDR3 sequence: CATSRDRGTANYGYTF. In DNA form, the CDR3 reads TGTGCCACCAGCAGAGATCGGGGGACAGCTAACTATGGCTACACCTTC.

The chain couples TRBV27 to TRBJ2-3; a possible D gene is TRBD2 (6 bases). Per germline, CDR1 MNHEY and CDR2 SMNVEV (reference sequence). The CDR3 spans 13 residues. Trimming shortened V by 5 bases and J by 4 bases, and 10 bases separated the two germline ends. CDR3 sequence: CASSTAGSDTQYF. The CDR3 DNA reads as TGTGCCAGCAGTACAGCGGGTTCAGATACGCAGTATTTT.

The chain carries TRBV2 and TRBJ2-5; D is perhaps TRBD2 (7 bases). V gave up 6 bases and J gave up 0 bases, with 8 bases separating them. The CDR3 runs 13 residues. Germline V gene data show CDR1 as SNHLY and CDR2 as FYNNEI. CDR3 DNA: TGTGCCAGCAGGGGGGGGCACCAAGAGACCCAGTACTTC. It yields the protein CASRGGHQETQYF.

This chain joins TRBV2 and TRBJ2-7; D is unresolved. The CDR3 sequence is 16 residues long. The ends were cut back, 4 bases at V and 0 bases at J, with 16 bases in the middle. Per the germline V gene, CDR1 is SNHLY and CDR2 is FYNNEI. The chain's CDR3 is CASSAASTKTSYEQYF. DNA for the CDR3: TGTGCCAGCAGTGCGGCCTCCACGAAGACCTCCTACGAGCAGTACTTC.

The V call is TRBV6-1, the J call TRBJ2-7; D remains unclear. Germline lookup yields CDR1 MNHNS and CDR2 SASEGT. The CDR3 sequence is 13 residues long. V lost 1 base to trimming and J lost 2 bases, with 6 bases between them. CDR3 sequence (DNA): TGTGCCAGCAGTGAAGGTGTAACCTACGAGCAGTACTTC. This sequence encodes CASSEGVTYEQYF.

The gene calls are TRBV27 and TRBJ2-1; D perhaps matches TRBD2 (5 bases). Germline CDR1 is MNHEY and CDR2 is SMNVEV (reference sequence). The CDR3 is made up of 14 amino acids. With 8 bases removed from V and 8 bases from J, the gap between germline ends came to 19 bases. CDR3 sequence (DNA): TGTGCCAGCTCAAGGCCTGGAGGTGGGCATGAGCAGTTCTTC. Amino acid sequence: CASSRPGGGHEQFF.

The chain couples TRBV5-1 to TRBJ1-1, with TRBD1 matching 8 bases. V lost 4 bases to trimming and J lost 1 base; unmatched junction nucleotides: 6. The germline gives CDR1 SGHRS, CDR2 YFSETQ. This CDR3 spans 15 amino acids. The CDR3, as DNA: TGCGCCAGCAGCGTTGGACAGGGACGGAACACTGAAGCTTTCTTT. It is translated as CASSVGQGRNTEAFF. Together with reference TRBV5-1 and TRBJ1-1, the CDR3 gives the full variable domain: KAGVTQTPRYLIKTRGQQVTLSCSPISGHRSVSWYQQTPGQGLQFLFEYFSETQRNKGNFPGRFSGRQFSNSRSEMNVSTLELGDSALYLCASSVGQGRNTEAFFGQGTRLTVV.